This T cell receptor beta chain was identified during a study of T-cell reconstitution after alpha-beta-depleted transplantation in children. Study results and caveats: Several hundred expanded graft clones reportedly supplied alpha-beta T cells about two months after transplant. Recipient T cells and thymic progenitors that survived were the source of the high TCRbeta diversity seen at day 60 in some patients.

During its preparation, the TCRbeta library received unique molecular identifiers. TCRdb analysed the PCR reads with MiXCR anew, one entry per CDR3 protein. This table holds some 600,000 distinct CDR3 sequences, 13% found once. This clonotype occurred many times. The antigen is unknown. V lost 2 bases and J 4 bases, leaving 11 bases between the germline ends. Germline CDR1 and CDR2: SGHAT and FQNNGV. CDR3 length: 14 residues. The sequence was collected from a male patient aged 10 to 17 who had a stem cell transplant for acute myeloid leukemia, so the T cells may come from the graft donor. The chain is built from TRBV11-2 and TRBJ2-5; no clear D gene. The sample was PBMCs, mostly from graft donor cells, taken 360 days after TCRalphabeta/CD19-depleted stem cell transplant. In nucleotides, the CDR3 is TGTGCCAGCAGCTTACTTGTATCGGGAGAGACCCAGTACTTC. Translating it yields CASSLLVSGETQYF.